One and the same sample provided the 4 T cell receptor beta chains below, sequenced in a study of cytomegalovirus exposure and HLA in healthy donors (TCRdb year 2017). Library prep was done by the immunoSEQ multiplex PCR assay. For the multiplex PCR, a mixture combining 60 forward primers for TCR Vbeta segments and 13 reverse primers for TCR Jbeta segments was used. Here the immuneACCESS table is served through TCRdb, limited to in-frame sequences with V and J called. Missing clones are a known gap in these copies; in checked studies unresolved V genes cover under half, and the rest lacks a known reason. This sample lists about 170,000 clones; approximately 88% were detected once. The ten most abundant clones make up approximately 1.3% of the sample. The sequenced sample was PBMCs. Source of these receptors: a boy under 10 years old in good health and CMV-seronegative.

The V call is TRBV4-1, the J call TRBJ2-1, with TRBD1 matching 10 bases. Germline V gene sequence: CDR1 MGHRA, CDR2 YSYEKL. The CDR3 is 15 amino acids. The J segment lost 8 bases and the V segment lost 2 bases, leaving 6 bases of the junction unmatched. DNA of the CDR3: TGCGCCAGCAGCCAAAAGACAGGGGGCGAGTATGAGCAGTTCTTC. Translation gives CASSQKTGGEYEQFF.

V and J are TRBV7-2 and TRBJ2-1; 9 bases fit TRBD2. CDR3 length: 15 residues. The ends lost 5 bases at V and 4 bases at J; junction bases unmatched: 6. Germline loops: CDR1 SGHTA, CDR2 FQGNSA. In nucleotides, the CDR3 is TGTGCCAGCAGCCGTAGCGGGGGAGTATACAATGAGCAGTTCTTC. Protein: CASSRSGGVYNEQFF.

V usage is TRBV6-1 and J usage is TRBJ1-2, with D possibly TRBD1 on 6 matching bases. CDR3 length equals 12 residues. Looked up from germline, CDR1 is MNHNS and CDR2 is SASEGT. V dropped 5 bases and J dropped 8 bases, with 12 bases sitting between them. For the CDR3, the DNA is TGTGCCAGCAGTAACAGGGTCCACGGCTACACCTTC. This codes for CASSNRVHGYTF.

This clone was seen only once. The J gene is TRBJ1-2, the V gene TRBV2; D remains unclear. Germline V lookup: CDR1 SNHLY, CDR2 FYNNEI. CDR3 length: 13 residues. V was trimmed by 4 bases and J by 3 bases, leaving 9 bases between them. CDR3 sequence reads: CASSGVAYYGYTF. The CDR3 nucleotides read TGTGCCAGCAGTGGGGTAGCCTACTATGGCTACACCTTC.